This T cell receptor beta chain stems from a study of shared clonotypes between healthy human individuals. Study outcomes and limitations: Apart from blood, nothing was sampled; tissue repertoires likely differ. The sharing of roughly 5% of naive CD4 clonotypes was seen across a handful of donors. Generation of non-shared clonotypes was less probable than generation of clonotypes shared by all four donors.

In the original analysis: As immunoSEQ supplied junction-only sequences (without quality scores), filtering differed. This table comes from immunoSEQ multiplex PCR, and its TCRdb copy is limited to in-frame clones, with some not included. V, J and clone size are taken as reported in that table, and D and trimming were inferred from the DNA itself. The sample holds 190,000 or so clones, 65% to 80% seen once. Germline lookup yields CDR1 LNHNV and CDR2 YYDKDF (reference sequence). V was pared by 0 bases and J by 4 bases, with 10 bases between. CDR3 length: 15 residues. To note about this clone: The antigen is undetermined.

This TCR was sampled from a man aged 30 to 39 in good health. The chain is built from TRBV15 and TRBJ2-1; D assignment may be TRBD1 or TRBD2 (7 bases each). The specimen was memory CD4+ T cells sorted from blood. Subset in this sample: CD45RA-negative fraction. The chain's CDR3 is CATSRDRGGYNEQFF. As DNA, the CDR3 is TGTGCCACCAGCAGAGACAGGGGGGGTTACAATGAGCAGTTCTTC.